One T cell receptor beta chain is described in this entry. This specimen belongs to a study of long-term antiretroviral therapy in people with HIV. This CDR3 is 19 amino acids long. CDR1 and CDR2 from the germline V gene are LGHNA and YSLEER. Germline trimming cut 0 bases from V and 3 bases from J; bases unmatched to any gene: 12. Version v3.0 of the immunoSEQ assay was performed at survey level. Some clones are missing from TCRdb's copy, which holds only in-frame ones; the method was immunoSEQ multiplex PCR. Among over 30,000 clones listed, 80% to 90% were seen once. The source was unsorted PBMCs, collected 1.2 years after starting antiretroviral therapy. The source is a woman aged 45-65 years with HIV. The chain links TRBV4-3 to TRBJ2-2, with 8 positions matching TRBD2. CDR3 protein: CASSQDGAAGARDTGELFF. The CDR3 DNA sequence: TGCGCCAGCAGCCAAGATGGCGCAGCGGGGGCCAGAGACACCGGGGAGCTGTTTTTT.